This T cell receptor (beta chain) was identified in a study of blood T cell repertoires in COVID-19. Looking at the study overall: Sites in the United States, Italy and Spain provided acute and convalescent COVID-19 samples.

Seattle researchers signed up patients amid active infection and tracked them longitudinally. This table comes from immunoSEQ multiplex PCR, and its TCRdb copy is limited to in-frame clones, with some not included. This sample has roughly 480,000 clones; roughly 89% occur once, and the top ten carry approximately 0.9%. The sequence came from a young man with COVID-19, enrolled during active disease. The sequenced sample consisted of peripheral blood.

The CDR3, as DNA: TGCGCCAGCAGCTCGACAGGGGACCCAACTAATGAAAAACTGTTTTTT. Its translation: CASSSTGDPTNEKLFF. The chain recombines TRBV5-1 with TRBJ1-4, with 8 nucleotides matching TRBD1. Germline V gives CDR1 SGHRS, CDR2 YFSETQ. The CDR3 contains 16 residues. With 3 bases clipped from V and 0 bases from J, the junction kept 4 bases outside the gene matches.